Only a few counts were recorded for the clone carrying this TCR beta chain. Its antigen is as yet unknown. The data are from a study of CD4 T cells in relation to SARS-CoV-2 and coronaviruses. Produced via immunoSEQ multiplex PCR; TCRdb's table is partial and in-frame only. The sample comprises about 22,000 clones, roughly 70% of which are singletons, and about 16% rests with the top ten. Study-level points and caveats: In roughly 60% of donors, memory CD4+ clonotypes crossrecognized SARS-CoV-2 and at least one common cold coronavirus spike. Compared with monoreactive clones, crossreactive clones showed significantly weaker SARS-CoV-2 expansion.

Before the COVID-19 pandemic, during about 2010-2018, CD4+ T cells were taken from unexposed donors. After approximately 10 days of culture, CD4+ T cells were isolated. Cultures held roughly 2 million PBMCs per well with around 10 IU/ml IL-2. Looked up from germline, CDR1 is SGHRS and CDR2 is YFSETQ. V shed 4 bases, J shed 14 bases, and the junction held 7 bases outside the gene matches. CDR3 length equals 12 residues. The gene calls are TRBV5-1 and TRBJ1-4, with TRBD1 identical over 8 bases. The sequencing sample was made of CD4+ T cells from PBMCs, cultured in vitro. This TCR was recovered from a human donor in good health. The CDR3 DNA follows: TGCGCCAGCAGCGCCGAGGACAGGGTCCTGTTTTTT. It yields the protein CASSAEDRVLFF.